This is a list of T cell receptor beta chains from one sample in a study of T cells in localized non-small cell lung cancer. Sequencing used immunoSEQ multiplex PCR; TCRdb keeps in-frame clones, though not all of them. The sample holds 41,000 or so clones, about 88% seen once. Specimen: peripheral blood, collected before any cancer treatment. The origin of the receptors is a female donor of 60 years or more with stage I squamous cell lung carcinoma. Both conserved end residues are part of each CDR3. The order of the fields is D gene, V gene, clone size, J gene, CDR3 length, CDR3 DNA, CDR3 protein. The D gene is left open where the match is weak. Clone size, where shown, is once, few, many, or a class for clones that have expanded.

.	TRBV5-4	.	TRBJ2-3	16	TGTGCCAGCAGTCGGAGGGCTACCACTAGCACAGATACGCAGTATTTT	CASSRRATTSTDTQYF
TRBD1	TRBV4-3	.	TRBJ1-3	17	TGCGCCAGCAGCCGCTTAACCGGGACAGGGACTGGAAACACCATATATTTT	CASSRLTGTGTGNTIYF
.	TRBV2	.	TRBJ1-5	14	TGTGCCAGCAGACGCAGGGGAAGCAATCAGCCCCAGCATTTT	CASRRRGSNQPQHF
.	TRBV5-1	.	TRBJ2-3	14	TGCGCCAGCAGCTTAGGGCAGGCAGAAGATACGCAGTATTTT	CASSLGQAEDTQYF
TRBD2	TRBV15	.	TRBJ2-1	15	TGTGCCACCAAACCCCGGGGGGGGTCCTACAATGAGCAGTTCTTC	CATKPRGGSYNEQFF
TRBD1	TRBV19	.	TRBJ2-2	16	TGTGCCAGTAGTAGACAGGGGGCGAGGTCCACCGGGGAGCTGTTTTTT	CASSRQGARSTGELFF
TRBD1	TRBV23-1	once	TRBJ1-4	17	TGCGCCAGCAGTCACCCCGGGACAGGGGGTACTAATGAAAAACTGTTTTTT	CASSHPGTGGTNEKLFF
.	TRBV10-1	.	TRBJ1-2	13	TGCGCCAGCAGTGAGGCCGGCTCGTATGGCTACACCTTC	CASSEAGSYGYTF
.	TRBV9	few	TRBJ2-1	15	TGTGCCAGCAGCGTAGTCGGTAGCGCCCTCAATGAGCAGTTCTTC	CASSVVGSALNEQFF
TRBD2	TRBV4-3	.	TRBJ2-2	15	TGCGCCAGCAGTCTTAGCGGGAGTTTCACCGGGGAGCTGTTTTTT	CASSLSGSFTGELFF
.	TRBV5-1	.	TRBJ2-7	10	TGCGCCAGCAACCGTAAAGAGCAGTACTTC	CASNRKEQYF
TRBD1	TRBV27	.	TRBJ1-3	14	TGTGCCAGCAGGGGACAGGTGCCTGGAAACACCATATATTTT	CASRGQVPGNTIYF
.	TRBV4-2	.	TRBJ2-7	16	TGTGCCAGCAGCCCCCTATCGAGGGAGCCCTCCTACGAGCAGTACTTC	CASSPLSREPSYEQYF
TRBD1	TRBV7-2	few	TRBJ2-2	15	TGTGCCAGCAGACCCACAGGGGGCAACACCGGGGAGCTGTTTTTT	CASRPTGGNTGELFF
TRBD1	TRBV6-5	few	TRBJ2-7	14	TGTGCCAGCAGACCGGGACAGGGTTGGGTCGAGCAGTACTTC	CASRPGQGWVEQYF
.	TRBV5-1	.	TRBJ1-5	14	TGCGCCAGCAGCTTCGGGGGCAACGGGCAGCCCCAGCATTTT	CASSFGGNGQPQHF
TRBD1	TRBV19	once	TRBJ1-1	17	TGTGCCAGTAGTATAGATCTTTTGGACAGGGAAGGGACTGAAGCTTTCTTT	CASSIDLLDREGTEAFF
TRBD1	TRBV6-5	.	TRBJ1-4	14	TGTGCCAGCAGGAAGGGACAGGGGGGTGAAAAACTGTTTTTT	CASRKGQGGEKLFF
.	TRBV18	.	TRBJ1-5	13	TGTGCCAGCTCACCAGCCGGCAATCAGCCCCAGCATTTT	CASSPAGNQPQHF
.	TRBV27	.	TRBJ2-7	16	TGTGCCAGCAGTAGCCGGACCAGGGCTACGAACTACGAGCAGTACTTC	CASSSRTRATNYEQYF
.	TRBV21-1	.	TRBJ2-1	15	TGTGCCAGCAGCAAAGCCCCTCAGGGTTACAATGAGCAGTTCTTC	CASSKAPQGYNEQFF
TRBD1	TRBV10-3	.	TRBJ2-7	15	TGTGCCATCAGTGACAGGGACAGGGAAATGGGCGAGCAGTACTTC	CAISDRDREMGEQYF
TRBD1	TRBV19	.	TRBJ1-5	16	TGTGCCAGTAGTATTTTCAGGACAGGGGTCAATCAGCCCCAGCATTTT	CASSIFRTGVNQPQHF
.	TRBV15	.	TRBJ1-3	19	TGTGCCACCAGCAGAGATCCACCCGGCGGACAGAATTCTGGAAACACCATATATTTT	CATSRDPPGGQNSGNTIYF
.	TRBV9	once	TRBJ1-1	14	TGTGCCAGCAGCGTAGTGGGGACACCCTCTGAAGCTTTCTTT	CASSVVGTPSEAFF
.	TRBV5-1	.	TRBJ2-5	15	TGCGCCAGCAGCCCGGGACCAGGGGAGAAAGAGACCCAGTACTTC	CASSPGPGEKETQYF
.	TRBV5-4	once	TRBJ1-2	15	TGTGCCAGCAGCTTGGGTAGGGGAGCTTGGGATGGCTACACCTTC	CASSLGRGAWDGYTF
TRBD1	TRBV19	.	TRBJ1-5	14	TGTGCCAGTAGTGGCGACAGGGCCTATCAGCCCCAGCATTTT	CASSGDRAYQPQHF
.	TRBV5-3	.	TRBJ1-2	15	TGTGCCAGAAGCCCCAACAGGGTAACCATAGATAGCTACACCTTC	CARSPNRVTIDSYTF
TRBD2	TRBV19	.	TRBJ2-1	15	TGTGCCAGTAGTCCGTCCGGGACTAGGTCCTATGAGCAGTTCTTC	CASSPSGTRSYEQFF
.	TRBV6-5	.	TRBJ2-2	16	TGTGCCAGCAGTTACTCCGGGGGGCGAAAGGCCGGGGAGCTGTTTTTT	CASSYSGGRKAGELFF
TRBD1	TRBV10-2	.	TRBJ2-3	17	TGCGCCAGCAGCCGGACAGGGGATTTTGTCGGCACAGATACGCAGTATTTT	CASSRTGDFVGTDTQYF
.	TRBV4-3	.	TRBJ2-1	18	TGCGCCAGCAGCCAAGAGGGGGGCACTTCAAGAGAGGTCTATGAGCAGTTCTTC	CASSQEGGTSREVYEQFF
TRBD2	TRBV7-9	once	TRBJ2-1	14	TGTGCCAGCAGCTTAGTGCGGGAGGACAATGAGCAGTTCTTC	CASSLVREDNEQFF
TRBD2	TRBV7-2	few	TRBJ2-7	14	TGTGCCAGCAGCACCTCCGGGACTAGCGTTAATCGCTACTTC	CASSTSGTSVNRYF
TRBD2	TRBV11-3	.	TRBJ2-1	18	TGTGCCAGCAGCCAATCTGGGCTTAGCGGGAGCTCCTACAATGAGCAGTTCTTC	CASSQSGLSGSSYNEQFF
.	TRBV6-6	.	TRBJ1-6	13	TGTGCCAGCAGCCGGACAGAGAATTCACCCCTCCACTTT	CASSRTENSPLHF
.	TRBV30	few	TRBJ1-5	13	TGTGCCTGGAGACAGGGTTGGAATCAGCCCCAGCATTTT	CAWRQGWNQPQHF
.	TRBV30	.	TRBJ1-5	15	TGTGCCTGGAGCGGGGGGTACGGTAGCAATCAGCCCCAGCATTTT	CAWSGGYGSNQPQHF